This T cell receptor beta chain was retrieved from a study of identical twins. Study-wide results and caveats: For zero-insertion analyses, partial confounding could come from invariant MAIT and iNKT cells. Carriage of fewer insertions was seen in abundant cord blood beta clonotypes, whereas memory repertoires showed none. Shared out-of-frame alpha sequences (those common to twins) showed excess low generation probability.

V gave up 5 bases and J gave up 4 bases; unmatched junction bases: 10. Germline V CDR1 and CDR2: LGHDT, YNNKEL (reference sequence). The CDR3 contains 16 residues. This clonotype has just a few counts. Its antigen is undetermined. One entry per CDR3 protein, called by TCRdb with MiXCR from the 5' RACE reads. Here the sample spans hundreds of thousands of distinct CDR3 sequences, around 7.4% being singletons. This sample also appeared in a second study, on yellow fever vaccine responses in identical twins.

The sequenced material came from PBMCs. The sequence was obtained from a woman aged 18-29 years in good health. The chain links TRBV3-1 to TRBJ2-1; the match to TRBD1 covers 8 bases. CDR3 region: CASSFRQGNVYNEQFF. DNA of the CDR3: TGTGCCAGCAGCTTCCGACAGGGGAACGTTTACAATGAGCAGTTCTTC.